This T cell receptor (beta chain) was documented in a study of beta chain features in type 1 diabetes. About the study: All samples combined gave about 100 million sorted cells for examination. Study-wide points: Shortening that was moderate but significant affected the TCRB CDR3s of Type 1 diabetes patients in all four CD4+ subsets.

Cell sorting via CD45RO/CCR7/CD25/CD127/CD95/CD27 was performed to obtain CD4+ naive, central memory, regulatory and stem cell-like memory cells. Trimming shortened V by 0 bases and J by 1 base, and 10 bases separated the two germline ends. This CDR3 comprises 15 residues. The germline V gene encodes CDR1 GTSNPN and CDR2 SVGIG (reference sequence). Notes on this clone: Antigen unknown.

What was sequenced were expressed TCRB transcripts, since all of the isolated RNA had been reverse transcribed. Produced via immunoSEQ multiplex PCR; TCRdb's table is partial and in-frame only. This sample has over 15,000 clones; less than 60% occur once, and the top ten carry around 0.5%. The material sequenced was stem cell memory CD4+ T cells from blood. This clonotype originated in a woman younger than 30 in good health. J is TRBJ1-3 and V is TRBV30, with D perhaps matching TRBD1 (5 bases). In nucleotides, the CDR3 is TGTGCCTGGAGTGTGGGGCAGGCGTCTGGAAACACCATATATTTT. Translating gives CAWSVGQASGNTIYF.